This T cell receptor beta chain was recovered during a study of regulatory T cells in long-lasting Graves disease. On this clonotype: Antigen specificity is unknown.

The time point: persistent/refractory GD, antithyroid drugs over 5 years with positive TRAb. The TCR library was made from RNA extracted from PBMCs. To make TCR beta libraries, researchers used iRepertoire HTBI primers and Arm-PCR of CDR3 regions. MiXCR was run by TCRdb on the multiplex PCR reads, yielding one entry per CDR3 protein. The profile shows 300,000 to 350,000 distinct CDR3 sequences, roughly 21% of them singletons. Study-level points and caveats: The researchers studied only peripheral blood, not thyroid tissue.

V was shortened by 5 bases and J by 6 bases, with 19 bases between the two germline ends. This CDR3 is built from 15 residues. Germline lookup yields CDR1 LNHDA and CDR2 SQIVND (reference sequence). The rearrangement links TRBV19 to TRBJ1-2; no clear D gene. Sample: peripheral blood mononuclear cells (PBMCs), taken when the disease was refractory, from a patient treated with antithyroid drugs. The origin of this receptor is a female donor with Graves disease. The CDR3 region has the DNA TGTGCCAGTAGTCCAACCCCACAGACATCCCATGGCTACACCTTC. Translating it yields CASSPTPQTSHGYTF.